This paragraph covers one T cell receptor (beta chain) sequence. It was CD45RO-negative cells, positively selected for CCR7, that made up naive CD8 cells, with terminally differentiated effector memory CD45RA+ cells excluded. The CDR3 is made up of 20 amino acids. Germline values: CDR1 MGHRA, CDR2 YSYEKL. Trimming pared 0 bases from V and 5 bases from J, leaving 26 bases between. The data were obtained in a study of shared clonotypes between healthy human individuals. Genomic DNA from each subset was divided evenly over several immunoSEQ plates. TCRdb's copy holds only in-frame clones and misses some; the assay was immunoSEQ multiplex PCR. The sample includes around 620,000 clones, roughly 95% seen only once; the top ten take approximately 0.11%.

J is TRBJ2-1 and V is TRBV4-1; D gene ambiguous. This sequence was found in a woman aged 25 to 39 in good health. Sequenced material: naive CD8+ T cells sorted from blood. Written as DNA, the CDR3 is TGCGCCAGCAGCCAAGACCCCCTGGATTTTATGGGCGAACCTAACAATGAGCAGTTCTTC. Protein: CASSQDPLDFMGEPNNEQFF.